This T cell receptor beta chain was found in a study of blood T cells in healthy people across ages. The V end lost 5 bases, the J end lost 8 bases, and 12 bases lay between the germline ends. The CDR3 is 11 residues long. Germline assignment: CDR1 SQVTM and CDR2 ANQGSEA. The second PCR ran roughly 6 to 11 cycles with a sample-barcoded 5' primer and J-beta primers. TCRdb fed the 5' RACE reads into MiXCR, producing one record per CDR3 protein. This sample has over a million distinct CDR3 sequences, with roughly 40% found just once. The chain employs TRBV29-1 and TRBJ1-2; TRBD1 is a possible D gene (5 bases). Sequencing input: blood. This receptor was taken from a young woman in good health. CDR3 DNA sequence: TGCAGCGTTTTGGGACCTCACGGCTACACCTTC. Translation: CSVLGPHGYTF.